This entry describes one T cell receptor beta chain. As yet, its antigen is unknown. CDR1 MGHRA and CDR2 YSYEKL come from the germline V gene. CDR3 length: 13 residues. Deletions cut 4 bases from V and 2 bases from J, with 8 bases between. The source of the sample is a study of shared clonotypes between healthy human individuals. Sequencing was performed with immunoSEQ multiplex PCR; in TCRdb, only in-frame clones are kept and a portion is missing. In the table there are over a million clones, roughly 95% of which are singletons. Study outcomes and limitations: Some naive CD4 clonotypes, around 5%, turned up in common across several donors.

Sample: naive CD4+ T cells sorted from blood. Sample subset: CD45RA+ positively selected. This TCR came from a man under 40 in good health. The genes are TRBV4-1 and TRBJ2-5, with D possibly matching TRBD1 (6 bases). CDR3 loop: CASSPGDQETQYF. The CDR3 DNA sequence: TGCGCCAGCAGCCCAGGGGATCAAGAGACCCAGTACTTC.